What follows describes a single TCR beta chain. This sample stems from a study of shared clonotypes between healthy human individuals. Trimming stripped 5 bases from V and 2 bases from J, with 12 bases between. The CDR3 length is 14 residues. Germline CDR1 reads SEHNR; CDR2 reads FQNEAQ (reference sequence). Measured with immunoSEQ multiplex PCR; TCRdb has only the in-frame clones, and not every one. The sample lists 600,000 to 750,000 clones, 72% occurring once. The sequenced material came from memory CD4+ T cells sorted from blood. Noted subset: CD45RA-negative fraction. The sequence came from a woman aged 25 to 39 in good health. The genes are TRBV7-9 and TRBJ1-1; no firm D call. CDR3 sequence reads: CASSLASPNTEAFF. CDR3 nucleotides: TGTGCCAGCAGCCTGGCTAGCCCAAACACTGAAGCTTTCTTT.